The rows below give T cell receptor beta chains drawn from one sample of a study of blood T cells in healthy people across ages. One entry per CDR3 protein results from TCRdb running MiXCR on the 5' RACE reads. This table holds approximately 810,000 distinct CDR3 sequences, roughly 35% found once. Material: blood. The source of these receptors is a young man in good health. CDR3s include the opening cysteine and the closing phenylalanine or tryptophan.

V,J,CDR3
TRBV7-9,TRBJ2-1,CASSLVGVGADEQFF
TRBV20-1,TRBJ2-3,CSARGIQRGGNTDTQYF
TRBV3-1,TRBJ2-7,CASSQEGQPDNEQYF
TRBV20-1,TRBJ1-5,CSARDNDRPNQPQHF
TRBV7-2,TRBJ2-4,CASSLVDRGTKNIQYF
TRBV29-1,TRBJ2-3,CSVVGITGVTAETQYF
TRBV2,TRBJ2-1,CASSETTDGIYDEQFF
TRBV4-3,TRBJ2-6,CASSQQGFSGANVLTF
TRBV7-2,.,CASSVDGAGVGETQYF
TRBV4-1,TRBJ2-1,CASSRGRPIGRIDEQFF
TRBV20-1,TRBJ2-1,CSARDSGGEQFF
TRBV12-3/TRBV12-4,TRBJ2-3,CASTPLGQGSNTQYF
TRBV6-4,TRBJ2-5,CASRPGGHGETQYF
TRBV27,TRBJ2-5,CASSPTVDGSQETQYF
TRBV9,TRBJ2-2,CASSVTGGELFF
TRBV20-1,TRBJ1-1,CSASADTNTEAFF
TRBV10-3,TRBJ1-1,CAISDVGTGRTEAFF
TRBV4-3,TRBJ2-7,CASSQETRNTYEQYF
TRBV12-3/TRBV12-4,TRBJ2-4,CASSLGGGVNIQYF
TRBV30,TRBJ1-5,CAWSTQGNQPQHF
TRBV7-2,TRBJ2-1,CASSLGGLGNNEQFF
TRBV25-1,TRBJ1-2,CASSERGQPVYGYTF
TRBV7-9,TRBJ1-1,CASSLDPAPNTEAFF
TRBV6-5,TRBJ2-1,CASRGLASYNEQFF
TRBV20-1,TRBJ2-3,CSARDLGTGGLWDTQYF
TRBV2,TRBJ2-3,CASSERAGTDTQYF
TRBV7-2,TRBJ2-3,CASSLARAGSTDTQYF
TRBV9,TRBJ1-5,CASSVGAEIGQPQHF
TRBV20-1,TRBJ1-4,CSARDPGQGDEKLFF
TRBV5-6,TRBJ2-7,CASSLLIRHEQYF
TRBV15,TRBJ2-1,CATKEAGYNEQFF
TRBV5-1,TRBJ2-1,CASSFRDRVVNEQFF
TRBV5-6,TRBJ1-1,CASSFAKGVKNTEAFF
TRBV2,TRBJ2-7,CASSGDRGEQYF
TRBV6-6,TRBJ2-5,CASSPGAGQETQYF
TRBV12-3/TRBV12-4,TRBJ1-5,CASSREDYSNQPQHF
TRBV13,TRBJ2-7,CASSLGFYEQYF
TRBV9,TRBJ2-1,CASSVGQGPNEQFF
TRBV7-2,TRBJ2-3,CASSFDLPSTDTQYF
TRBV5-1,TRBJ2-3,CASRMGLDTQYF
TRBV2,TRBJ2-3,CASSEGLAGADTQYF
TRBV28,TRBJ1-5,CASSTLNRVNQPQHF
TRBV24-1,TRBJ1-1,CATRAEQENTEDFF
TRBV10-3,TRBJ2-1,CAISEGPDRNNEQFF
TRBV7-2,TRBJ2-7,CASSPTPLPFSYEQYF
TRBV18,TRBJ2-3,CASSLNVGARTDTQYF
TRBV7-2,TRBJ2-4,CASSPPRENIQYF
TRBV4-1,TRBJ2-5,CASSQDRTTKETQYF
TRBV29-1,TRBJ2-3,CSVEDPSGGSSPPTDTQYF
TRBV12-3/TRBV12-4,TRBJ1-4,CASSSGPYNEKLFF
TRBV29-1,TRBJ2-3,CSVVPIGGQGTDTQYF
TRBV10-3,TRBJ1-2,CAISEDRAAGYTF
TRBV20-1,TRBJ1-5,CSAAGTGGSQPQHF
TRBV7-6,TRBJ1-1,CASSPRYRGDTEAFF
TRBV4-2,TRBJ2-5,CASSKASGSQETQYF